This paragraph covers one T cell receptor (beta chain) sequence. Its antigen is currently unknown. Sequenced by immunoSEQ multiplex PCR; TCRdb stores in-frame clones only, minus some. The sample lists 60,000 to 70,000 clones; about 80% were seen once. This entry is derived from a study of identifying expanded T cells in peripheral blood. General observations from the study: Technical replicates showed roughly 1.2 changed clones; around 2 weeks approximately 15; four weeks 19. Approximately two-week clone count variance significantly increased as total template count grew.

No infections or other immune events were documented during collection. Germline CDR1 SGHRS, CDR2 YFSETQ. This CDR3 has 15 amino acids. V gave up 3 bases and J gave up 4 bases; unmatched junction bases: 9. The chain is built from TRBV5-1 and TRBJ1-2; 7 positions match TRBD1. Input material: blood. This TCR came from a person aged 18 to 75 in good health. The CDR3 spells CASSSKTGRGYGYTF. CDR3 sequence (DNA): TGCGCCAGCAGCTCGAAGACAGGGCGGGGCTATGGCTACACCTTC.